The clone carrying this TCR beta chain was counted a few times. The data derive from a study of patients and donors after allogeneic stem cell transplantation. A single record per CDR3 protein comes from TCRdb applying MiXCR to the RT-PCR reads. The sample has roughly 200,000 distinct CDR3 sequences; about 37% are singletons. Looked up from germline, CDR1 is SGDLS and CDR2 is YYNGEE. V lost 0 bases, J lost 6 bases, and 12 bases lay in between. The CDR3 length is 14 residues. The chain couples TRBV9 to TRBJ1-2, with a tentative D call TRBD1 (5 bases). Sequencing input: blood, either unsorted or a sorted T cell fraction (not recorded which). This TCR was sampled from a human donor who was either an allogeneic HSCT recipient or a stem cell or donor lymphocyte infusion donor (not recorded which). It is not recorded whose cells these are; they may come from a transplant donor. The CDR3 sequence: CASSVGTTWDGYTF. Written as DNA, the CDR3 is TGTGCCAGCAGCGTAGGGACAACGTGGGATGGCTACACCTTC.